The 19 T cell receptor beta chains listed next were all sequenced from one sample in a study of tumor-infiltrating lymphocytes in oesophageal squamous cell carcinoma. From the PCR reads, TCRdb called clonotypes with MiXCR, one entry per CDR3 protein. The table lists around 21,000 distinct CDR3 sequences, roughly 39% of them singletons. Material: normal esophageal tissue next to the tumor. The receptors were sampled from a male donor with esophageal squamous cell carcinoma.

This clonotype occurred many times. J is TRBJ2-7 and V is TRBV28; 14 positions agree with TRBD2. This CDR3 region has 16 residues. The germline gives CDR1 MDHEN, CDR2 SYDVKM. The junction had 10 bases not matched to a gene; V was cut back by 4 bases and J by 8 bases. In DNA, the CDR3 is TGTGCCAGCAGTTACTCGGGACTAGCGGGAGAAGGACAGCAGTACTTC. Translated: CASSYSGLAGEGQQYF.

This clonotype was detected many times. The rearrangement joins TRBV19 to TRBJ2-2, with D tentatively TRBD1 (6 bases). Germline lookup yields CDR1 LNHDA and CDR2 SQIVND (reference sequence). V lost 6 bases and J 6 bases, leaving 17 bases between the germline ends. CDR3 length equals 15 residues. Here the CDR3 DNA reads TGTGCCAGTAGGATCTCGACAGGATCTCCCGGGGAGCTGTTTTTT. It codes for CASRISTGSPGELFF.

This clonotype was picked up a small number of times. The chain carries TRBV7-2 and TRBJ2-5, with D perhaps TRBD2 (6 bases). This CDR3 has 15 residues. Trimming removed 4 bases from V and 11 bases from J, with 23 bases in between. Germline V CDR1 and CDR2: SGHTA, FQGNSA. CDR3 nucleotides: TGTGCCAGCAGCTCCGGGAGCGGTGGATACAATGAGCAGTACTTC. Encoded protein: CASSSGSGGYNEQYF. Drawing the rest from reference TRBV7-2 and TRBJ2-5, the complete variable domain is GAGVSQSPSNKVTEKGKDVELRCDPISGHTALYWYRQSLGQGLEFLIYFQGNSAPDKSGLPSDRFSAERTGGSVSTLTIQRTQQEDSAVYLCASSSGSGGYNEQYFGPGTRLLVL.

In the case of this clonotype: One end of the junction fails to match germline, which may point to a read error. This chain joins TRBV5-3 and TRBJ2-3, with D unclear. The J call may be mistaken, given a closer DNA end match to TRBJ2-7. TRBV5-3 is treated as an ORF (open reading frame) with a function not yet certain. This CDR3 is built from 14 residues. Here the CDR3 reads CASSESNTRDEQYF. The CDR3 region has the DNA TGCGCCAGCAGCGAGAGTAATACACGGGACGAGCAGTACTTC.

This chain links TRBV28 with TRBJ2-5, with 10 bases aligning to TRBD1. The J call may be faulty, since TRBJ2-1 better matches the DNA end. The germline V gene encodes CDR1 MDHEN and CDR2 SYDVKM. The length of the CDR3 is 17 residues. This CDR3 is CASSYPGQGGLRYRQFF. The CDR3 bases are TGTGCCAGCAGTTACCCAGGACAGGGGGGCTTAAGGTATAGGCAGTTCTTC.

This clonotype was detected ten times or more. CDR3 DNA sequence: TGTGCCAGCAGCTACGCGGGAGTTCCAGATACGCAGTATTTT. Translating it yields CASSYAGVPDTQYF. The chain couples TRBV25-1 to TRBJ2-3; 7 bases are shared with TRBD2. V shed 6 bases and J 4 bases; nucleotides not matched to a gene: 7. The germline gives CDR1 MGHDK, CDR2 SYGVNS. This CDR3 has 14 residues. The whole variable domain, remainder taken from reference TRBV25-1 and TRBJ2-3, is EADIYQTPRYLVIGTGKKITLECSQTMGHDKMYWYQQDPGMELHLIHYSYGVNSTEKGDLSSESTVSRIRTEHFPLTLESARPSHTSQYLCASSYAGVPDTQYFGPGTRLTVL.

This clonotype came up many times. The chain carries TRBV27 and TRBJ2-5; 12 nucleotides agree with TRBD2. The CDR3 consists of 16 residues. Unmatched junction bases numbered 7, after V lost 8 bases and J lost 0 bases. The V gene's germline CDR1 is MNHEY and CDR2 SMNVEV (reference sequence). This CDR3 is CASAGLAGGYQETQYF. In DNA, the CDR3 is TGTGCCAGCGCGGGGCTAGCGGGAGGGTACCAAGAGACCCAGTACTTC.

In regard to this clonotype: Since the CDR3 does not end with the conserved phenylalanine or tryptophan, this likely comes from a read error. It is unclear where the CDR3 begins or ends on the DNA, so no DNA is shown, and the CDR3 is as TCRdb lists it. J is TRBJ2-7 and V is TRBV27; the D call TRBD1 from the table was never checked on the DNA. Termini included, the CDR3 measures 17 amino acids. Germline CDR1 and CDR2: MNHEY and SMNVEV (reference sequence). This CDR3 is CASSRGPSSNYGYTFGS.

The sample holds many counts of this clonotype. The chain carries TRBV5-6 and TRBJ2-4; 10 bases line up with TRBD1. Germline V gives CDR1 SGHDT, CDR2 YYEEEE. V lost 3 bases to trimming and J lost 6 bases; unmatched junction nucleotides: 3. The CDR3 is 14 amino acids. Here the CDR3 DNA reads TGTGCCAGCAGCTCCGACAGGGGGCTAAACATTCAGTACTTC. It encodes CASSSDRGLNIQYF.

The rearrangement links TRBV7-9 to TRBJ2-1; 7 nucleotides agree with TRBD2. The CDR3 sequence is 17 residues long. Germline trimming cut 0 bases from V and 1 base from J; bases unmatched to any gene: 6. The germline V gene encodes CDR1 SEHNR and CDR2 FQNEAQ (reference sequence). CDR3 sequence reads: CASSLAYDSGSYNEQFF. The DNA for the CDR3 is TGTGCCAGCAGCTTAGCCTACGATAGCGGGTCCTACAATGAGCAGTTCTTC. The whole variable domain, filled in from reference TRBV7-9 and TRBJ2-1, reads DTGVSQNPRHKITKRGQNVTFRCDPISEHNRLYWYRQTLGQGPEFLTYFQNEAQLEKSRLLSDRFSAERPKGSFSTLEIQRTEQGDSAMYLCASSLAYDSGSYNEQFFGPGTRLTVL.

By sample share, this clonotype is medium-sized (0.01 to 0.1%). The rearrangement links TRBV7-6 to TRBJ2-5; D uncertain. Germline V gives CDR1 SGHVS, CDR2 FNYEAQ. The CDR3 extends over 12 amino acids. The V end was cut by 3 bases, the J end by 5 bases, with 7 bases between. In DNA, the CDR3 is TGTGCCAGCAGCTTTAGCCGGGAGACCCAGTACTTC. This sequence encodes CASSFSRETQYF.

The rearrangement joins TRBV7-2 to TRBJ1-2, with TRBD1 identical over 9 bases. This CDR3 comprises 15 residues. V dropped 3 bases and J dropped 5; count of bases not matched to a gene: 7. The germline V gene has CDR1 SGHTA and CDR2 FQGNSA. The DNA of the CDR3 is TGTGCCAGCAGCTTGTACAGGGACAGGGAATATGGCTACACCTTC. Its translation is CASSLYRDREYGYTF.

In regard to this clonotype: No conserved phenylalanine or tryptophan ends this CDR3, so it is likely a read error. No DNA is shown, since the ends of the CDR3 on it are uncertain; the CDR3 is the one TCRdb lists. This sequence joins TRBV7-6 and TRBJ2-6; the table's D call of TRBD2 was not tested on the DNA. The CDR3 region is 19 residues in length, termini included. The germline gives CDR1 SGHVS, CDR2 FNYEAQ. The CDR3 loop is CASSLARVAGGGNEQFFGA.

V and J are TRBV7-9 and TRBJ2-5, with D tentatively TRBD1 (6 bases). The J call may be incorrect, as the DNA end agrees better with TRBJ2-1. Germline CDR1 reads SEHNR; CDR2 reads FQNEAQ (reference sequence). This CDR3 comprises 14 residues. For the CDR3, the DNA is TGTGCCAGCAGCCCCAGGGGTGGGGGTGATGAGCAGTTCTTC. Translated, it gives CASSPRGGGDEQFF.

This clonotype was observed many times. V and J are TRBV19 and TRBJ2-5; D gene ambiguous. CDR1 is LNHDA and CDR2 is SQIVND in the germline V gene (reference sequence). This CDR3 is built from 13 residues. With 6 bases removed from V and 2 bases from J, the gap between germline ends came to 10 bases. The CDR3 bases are TGTGCCAGTAGCCTTCAGGTTCAAGAGACCCAGTACTTC. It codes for CASSLQVQETQYF.

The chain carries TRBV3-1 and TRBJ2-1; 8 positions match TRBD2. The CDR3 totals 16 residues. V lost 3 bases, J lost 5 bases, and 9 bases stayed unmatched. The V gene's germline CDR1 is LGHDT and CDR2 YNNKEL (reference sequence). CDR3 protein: CASSQGWGSGNNEQFF. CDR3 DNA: TGTGCCAGCAGCCAGGGCTGGGGTAGCGGGAACAATGAGCAGTTCTTC.

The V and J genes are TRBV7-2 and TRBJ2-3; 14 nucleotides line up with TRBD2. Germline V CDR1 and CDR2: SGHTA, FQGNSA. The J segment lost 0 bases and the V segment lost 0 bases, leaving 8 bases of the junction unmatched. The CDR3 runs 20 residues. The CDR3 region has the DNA TGTGCCAGCAGCTTAGCCCCCGGACTAGCGGGAGGTGCTAGCACAGATACGCAGTATTTT. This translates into CASSLAPGLAGGASTDTQYF.

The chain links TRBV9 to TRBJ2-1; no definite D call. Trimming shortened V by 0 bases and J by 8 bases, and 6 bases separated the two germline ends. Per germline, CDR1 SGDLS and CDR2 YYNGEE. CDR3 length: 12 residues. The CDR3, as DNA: TGTGCCAGCAGCGTAGGGGATCATGAGCAGTTCTTC. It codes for CASSVGDHEQFF.

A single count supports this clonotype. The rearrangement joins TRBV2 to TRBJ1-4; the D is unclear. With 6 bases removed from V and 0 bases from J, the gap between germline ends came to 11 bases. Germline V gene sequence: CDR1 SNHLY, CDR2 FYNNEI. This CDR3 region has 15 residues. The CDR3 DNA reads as TGTGCCAGCAGGGAAACCCCTGCAACTAATGAAAAACTGTTTTTT. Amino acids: CASRETPATNEKLFF.